This T cell receptor beta chain was observed in a study of tumour-infiltrating T cells in Burkitt lymphoma. Study overall: The Burkitt lymphoma cohort spanned all epidemiological subtypes.

The protocol was immunoSEQ multiplex PCR, while the TCRdb copy is restricted to in-frame clones and leaves out a portion. The sample has about a thousand clones; roughly 84% are singletons. This CDR3 region has 11 residues. V dropped 2 bases and J dropped 5 bases, with 4 bases sitting between them. Germline-derived CDR1 and CDR2 are MGHDK and SYGVNS. The source material was tumor tissue. The chain combines TRBV25-1 with TRBJ2-7; no clear D. The receptor's source is a human donor with Burkitt lymphoma. Some clones in this sample may be carry-over from other donors' samples. For the CDR3, the DNA is TGTGCCAGCAGTGAAAGGGACGAGCAGTACTTC. This translates into CASSERDEQYF.